A single sample is the source of the 15 T cell receptor beta chains below, sequenced in a study of blood T cells in healthy people across ages. Alongside a J-beta primer mix, a sample-barcoded 5' primer served in a second PCR lasting about 7 to 11 cycles. TCRdb reprocessed the 5' RACE reads with MiXCR, giving one entry per CDR3 protein. The repertoire holds more than 1,000,000 distinct CDR3 sequences, with approximately 26% as singletons. This sample also appeared in a second study, on T cells of mothers and their children.

Source material: blood. These receptors were obtained from a girl aged 2-10 years in good health.

The V gene is TRBV6-2 or TRBV6-3, the J gene TRBJ2-2, with 10 nucleotides matching TRBD1. The CDR3 spans 13 residues. Looked up from germline, CDR1 is MNHEY and CDR2 is SVGEGT. Trimming at V came to 6 bases and at J to 7 bases, leaving 2 bases not matched to a gene. The CDR3 loop reads CASRTGGNGELFF. The CDR3 DNA is TGTGCCAGCAGGACAGGGGGCAACGGGGAGCTGTTTTTT.

J is TRBJ2-5 and V is TRBV4-2; 8 bases line up with TRBD2. This CDR3 has 16 residues. With 5 bases clipped from V and 5 bases from J, the junction kept 13 bases outside the gene matches. CDR1 is LGHNA and CDR2 is YNFKEQ in the germline V gene. The CDR3 protein is CASSRREGAPEETQYF. CDR3 DNA sequence: TGTGCCAGCAGCAGACGGGAGGGTGCGCCGGAGGAGACCCAGTACTTC.

This clonotype was counted only a few times. The CDR3, as DNA: TGTGCCAGCAGCTTTGGCAGGGGAGGCAAAAACATTCAGTACTTC. It translates to CASSFGRGGKNIQYF. The rearrangement uses TRBV7-8 and TRBJ2-4; perhaps D is TRBD1 or TRBD2 (6 bases each). Trimming left V 3 bases short and J 3 bases short, with 12 bases between. The V gene's germline CDR1 is SGHVS and CDR2 FQNEAQ. The CDR3 loop spans 15 amino acids.

A few counts support this clonotype. The chain employs TRBV20-1 and TRBJ1-1; no reliable D call. Trimming took 0 bases from V and 1 from J, leaving 9 bases between them. Germline V gives CDR1 DFQATT, CDR2 SNEGSKA (reference sequence). There are 14 residues in the CDR3. For the CDR3, the DNA is TGCAGTGCTAGAGAGGTCGGCCCGAACACTGAAGCTTTCTTT. This codes for CSAREVGPNTEAFF.

This clonotype was picked up a small number of times. The chain joins TRBV5-1 to TRBJ2-1, with a weak D call TRBD2 (5 bases). The CDR3 is made up of 16 amino acids. V dropped 4 bases and J dropped 8 bases, with 22 bases sitting between them. Germline assignment: CDR1 SGHRS and CDR2 YFSETQ. The CDR3: CASSLTYGRVGDEQFF. CDR3 nucleotide sequence: TGCGCCAGCAGCCTAACGTACGGGCGCGTGGGAGATGAGCAGTTCTTC.

This clonotype was picked up many times. The CDR3 DNA follows: TGCAGCGTTGGGGGGGGAGAGACCCAGTACTTC. Amino acids: CSVGGGETQYF. The J gene is TRBJ2-5, the V gene TRBV29-1; 7 positions agree with TRBD2. This CDR3 is 11 amino acids long. From germline, CDR1 is SQVTM and CDR2 ANQGSEA. Trimming cost V 4 bases and J 4 bases; bases outside gene matches: 0.

This clonotype was picked up a small number of times. The chain uses TRBV10-3 and TRBJ2-1, with 13 bases that match TRBD2. Germline values: CDR1 ENHRY, CDR2 SYGVKD. This CDR3 spans 15 amino acids. V shed 4 bases, J shed 10 bases, and the junction held 7 bases outside the gene matches. The CDR3 region is CAISVGLAGVREQFF. DNA of the CDR3: TGTGCCATCAGTGTAGGACTAGCGGGAGTGAGGGAGCAGTTCTTC.

There are a few counts of this clonotype. The chain links TRBV12-3 or TRBV12-4 to TRBJ2-5, with 7 bases aligning to TRBD2. This CDR3 region has 13 residues. With 6 bases clipped from V and 5 bases from J, the junction kept 6 bases outside the gene matches. CDR3 in amino acids: CASRMGGGETQYF. CDR3 nucleotides: TGTGCCAGCAGGATGGGGGGGGGTGAGACCCAGTACTTC.

The chain carries TRBV9 and TRBJ1-2; 9 bases are shared with TRBD1. Germline loops: CDR1 SGDLS, CDR2 YYNGEE. J gave up 8 bases and V 4 bases, and 3 bases lay outside the gene matches. The CDR3 runs to 12 residues. This CDR3 reads CASSRDREGYTF. For the CDR3, the DNA is TGTGCCAGCAGCCGGGACAGGGAAGGCTACACCTTC.

This clonotype was observed a few times. Compared with germline, one end of the junction differs, possibly owing to a read error. This chain connects TRBV5-1 to TRBJ2-2; perhaps TRBD2 as D (5 bases). The germline CDR1 and CDR2 sequences are SGHRS and YFSETQ. The CDR3 has 15 amino acids. Written as DNA, the CDR3 is TGCACCAGCAGCCTCGGACTCATAAACACCGGGGAGCTGTTTTTT. As protein: CTSSLGLINTGELFF. Complete variable domain (other parts from reference TRBV5-1 and TRBJ2-2): KAGVTQTPRYLIKTRGQQVTLSCSPISGHRSVSWYQQTPGQGLQFLFEYFSETQRNKGNFPGRFSGRQFSNSRSEMNVSTLELGDSALYLCTSSLGLINTGELFFGEGSRLTVL.

The rearrangement joins TRBV7-8 to TRBJ1-5; possibly TRBD1 for D (5 bases). Trimming left V 1 base short and J 5 bases short, with 15 bases between. Germline CDR1 SGHVS, CDR2 FQNEAQ. The CDR3 runs to 16 residues. In DNA, the CDR3 is TGTGCCAGCAGCTTAGGAAGCGGGGCAGGCTATCAGCCCCAGCATTTT. Its protein product is CASSLGSGAGYQPQHF.

J is TRBJ2-5 and V is TRBV5-1, with D tentatively TRBD2 (5 bases). V was shortened by 9 bases and J by 3 bases, with 21 bases between the two germline ends. The CDR3 spans 15 residues. The germline gives CDR1 SGHRS, CDR2 YFSETQ. In DNA form, the CDR3 reads TGCGCCACCCGCGGGCCCCTAGGTGGGGAAGAGACCCAGTACTTC. Translation: CATRGPLGGEETQYF.

The V and J genes are TRBV4-3 and TRBJ2-3; TRBD2 aligns across 7 bases. This CDR3 is 16 amino acids long. The germline CDR1 and CDR2 sequences are LGHNA and YSLEER. J gave up 8 bases and V 5 bases, and 16 bases lay outside the gene matches. For the CDR3, the DNA is TGCGCCAGCAGCGAGCGTCGGGACTACCCACCCCGTACGCAGTATTTT. Protein product: CASSERRDYPPRTQYF.

The J gene is TRBJ2-1, the V gene TRBV20-1; D is possibly TRBD1 (5 bases). The CDR3 spans 14 residues. The germline gives CDR1 DFQATT, CDR2 SNEGSKA (reference sequence). Deletions cut 4 bases from V and 4 bases from J, with 14 bases between. DNA of the CDR3: TGCAGTGCTACCCTAGGGGCGGATTACAATGAGCAGTTCTTC. Protein sequence: CSATLGADYNEQFF.

A single count supports this clonotype. V is TRBV9 and J is TRBJ2-2; 9 bases are a match to TRBD1. Germline CDR1 SGDLS, CDR2 YYNGEE. The CDR3 totals 14 residues. J lost 7 bases, V lost 5 bases, and 6 bases had no gene match. The CDR3, as DNA: TGTGCCAGCAGACCCACAGGGGGCGGCGGGGAGCTGTTTTTT. Encoded protein: CASRPTGGGGELFF. Drawing the rest from reference TRBV9 and TRBJ2-2, the complete variable domain is DSGVTQTPKHLITATGQRVTLRCSPRSGDLSVYWYQQSLDQGLQFLIQYYNGEERAKGNILERFSAQQFPDLHSELNLSSLELGDSALYFCASRPTGGGGELFFGEGSRLTVL.